The 16 T cell receptor beta chains given below trace back to one sample, sequenced in a study of T cell changes during pregnancy in multiple sclerosis. Sequencing used immunoSEQ multiplex PCR; TCRdb keeps in-frame clones, though not all of them. The repertoire consists of about 83,000 clones, with roughly nine tenths occurring once and the leading ten covering 3.5% to 4%. The sequences come from PBMCs, collected in the first trimester of pregnancy. The source of these receptors is a female donor in good health, serving as a control in a pregnancy study. Some clones in this sample may be carry-over from other donors' samples.

The V call is TRBV6-6, the J call TRBJ1-5; 7 bases map to TRBD1. There are 14 residues in the CDR3. Germline V gives CDR1 MNHNY, CDR2 SVGAGI (reference sequence). The J segment lost 6 bases and the V segment lost 7 bases, leaving 9 bases of the junction unmatched. The CDR3, as DNA: TGTGCCAGCACCAGCAGGGGGTTCGGTCAGCCCCAGCATTTT. Protein: CASTSRGFGQPQHF.

The rearrangement links TRBV19 to TRBJ2-7; 8 nucleotides match TRBD1. The CDR3 is made up of 15 amino acids. CDR1 is LNHDA, CDR2 SQIVND, per germline (reference sequence). The trim removed 9 bases at V and 0 bases at J, leaving 10 bases unmatched. The CDR3 region has the DNA TGTGCCAGCCTTAGGGGGGACAGGAGCTCCTACGAGCAGTACTTC. It encodes CASLRGDRSSYEQYF.

This clone was seen a single time. The chain recombines TRBV5-1 with TRBJ1-3, with 11 bases lining up with TRBD1. CDR1 SGHRS and CDR2 YFSETQ come from the germline V gene. This CDR3 has 16 residues. The V and J ends lost 3 bases and 4 bases, in that order; junction bases with no gene match: 6. DNA of the CDR3: TGCGCCAGCAGCTCCGGACAGGGGGCGGCCGGAAACACCATATATTTT. Translated: CASSSGQGAAGNTIYF. The full variable domain, with the rest looked up from reference TRBV5-1 and TRBJ1-3, is KAGVTQTPRYLIKTRGQQVTLSCSPISGHRSVSWYQQTPGQGLQFLFEYFSETQRNKGNFPGRFSGRQFSNSRSEMNVSTLELGDSALYLCASSSGQGAAGNTIYFGEGSWLTVV.

In this sample, this clone turned up a few times. This chain joins TRBV9 and TRBJ1-1; 7 bases line up with TRBD1. The CDR3 runs 15 residues. From germline, CDR1 is SGDLS and CDR2 YYNGEE. With 4 bases clipped from V and 3 bases from J, the junction kept 9 bases outside the gene matches. The CDR3 nucleotides are TGTGCCAGCAGCCCCCCGAGTGACAGGGACACTGAAGCTTTCTTT. Translation: CASSPPSDRDTEAFF.

The chain links TRBV28 to TRBJ2-7, with 12 bases identical to TRBD2. The V gene end was trimmed by 5 bases and the J gene end by 5 bases; junction bases not matched to a gene: 7. The CDR3 is 15 residues long. The germline CDR1 and CDR2 sequences are MDHEN and SYDVKM. In nucleotides, the CDR3 is TGTGCCAGCAGTACGGGGGGACTAGCGGGCAACGAGCAGTACTTC. Its translation: CASSTGGLAGNEQYF.

This chain uses TRBV7-2 with TRBJ2-1; 9 bases are shared with TRBD2. Germline lookup yields CDR1 SGHTA and CDR2 FQGNSA. V dropped 3 bases and J dropped 8; count of bases not matched to a gene: 5. The CDR3 spans 14 residues. CDR3 coding DNA: TGTGCCAGCAGCTTGAGCGGGAGGCGGGATGAGCAGTTCTTC. Its translation is CASSLSGRRDEQFF.

This chain links TRBV6-1 with TRBJ2-1; a possible D gene is TRBD2 (6 bases). The CDR3 is made up of 15 amino acids. Germline V lookup: CDR1 MNHNS, CDR2 SASEGT. Trimming removed 5 bases from V and 1 base from J, with 12 bases in between. The CDR3 region is CASSTTSRSYNEQFF. CDR3 coding DNA: TGTGCCAGCAGTACCACTAGCCGGTCCTACAATGAGCAGTTCTTC.

The rearrangement links TRBV6-1 to TRBJ1-2; 7 bases are a match to TRBD1. Trimming removed 2 bases from V and 4 bases from J; junction bases left unmatched: 4. The CDR3 length is 14 residues. The germline V gene encodes CDR1 MNHNS and CDR2 SASEGT. The CDR3 DNA reads TGTGCCAGCAGTGAATTTACAGGGGCCTATGGCTACACCTTC. This translates into CASSEFTGAYGYTF.

The J gene is TRBJ2-1, the V gene TRBV13; TRBD1 aligns across 7 bases. Looked up from germline, CDR1 is PRHDT and CDR2 is FYEKMQ (reference sequence). The CDR3 length is 16 residues. The junction had 12 bases not matched to a gene; V was cut back by 5 bases and J by 5 bases. In DNA form, the CDR3 reads TGTGCCAGCAGCGGGAGAAGACAGGGCATGGACAATGAGCAGTTCTTC. Translation gives CASSGRRQGMDNEQFF. Looking up the rest from reference TRBV13 and TRBJ2-1 gives the full variable domain: AAGVIQSPRHLIKEKRETATLKCYPIPRHDTVYWYQQGPGQDPQFLISFYEKMQSDKGSIPDRFSAQQFSDYHSELNMSSLELGDSALYFCASSGRRQGMDNEQFFGPGTRLTVL.

The chain couples TRBV5-1 to TRBJ1-4; D is ambiguous. Per the germline V gene, CDR1 is SGHRS and CDR2 is YFSETQ. The V end was cut by 3 bases, the J end by 4 bases, with 16 bases between. This CDR3 has 16 residues. The CDR3 region has the DNA TGCGCCAGCAGCTGGGGAGGTCCGACTCTTAATGAAAAACTGTTTTTT. This sequence encodes CASSWGGPTLNEKLFF. The full variable domain, rest sourced from reference TRBV5-1 and TRBJ1-4, is KAGVTQTPRYLIKTRGQQVTLSCSPISGHRSVSWYQQTPGQGLQFLFEYFSETQRNKGNFPGRFSGRQFSNSRSEMNVSTLELGDSALYLCASSWGGPTLNEKLFFGSGTQLSVL.

V is TRBV5-8 and J is TRBJ1-4; D is unclear. This CDR3 is 14 amino acids long. Deletions cut 7 bases from V and 7 bases from J, with 17 bases between. Germline CDR1 is SGHTS and CDR2 is YDEGEE. The CDR3 here is CASQPGEVVEKLFF. In nucleotides, the CDR3 is TGTGCCAGCCAACCCGGGGAGGTCGTTGAAAAACTGTTTTTT.

This sequence joins TRBV4-1 and TRBJ2-1; D gene unclear. The CDR3 spans 16 residues. Trimming took 1 base from V and 1 from J, leaving 11 bases between them. CDR1 and CDR2 from the germline V gene are MGHRA and YSYEKL. The CDR3 bases are TGCGCCAGCAGCCAAGGACTCCTATTTTCCTACAATGAGCAGTTCTTC. Translating it yields CASSQGLLFSYNEQFF.

V gene TRBV6-1 combines with J gene TRBJ2-7; unclear D gene. CDR1 is MNHNS, CDR2 SASEGT, per germline. This CDR3 comprises 14 residues. The V end lost 8 bases, the J end lost 3 bases, and 17 bases lay between the germline ends. The CDR3 sequence: CASSLEAELYEQYF. CDR3 nucleotides: TGTGCCAGCTCTCTTGAGGCGGAGCTCTACGAGCAGTACTTC.

V usage is TRBV19 and J usage is TRBJ1-5, with D unresolved. Trimming left V 8 bases short and J 6 bases short, with 17 bases between. CDR1 is LNHDA and CDR2 is SQIVND in the germline V gene (reference sequence). The CDR3 length is 14 residues. The CDR3 sequence is CASRPIGEVQPQHF. CDR3 DNA: TGTGCCAGTCGACCTATCGGGGAGGTTCAGCCCCAGCATTTT.

V usage is TRBV18 and J usage is TRBJ1-2; D is unresolved. This CDR3 comprises 15 residues. V was pared by 2 bases and J by 4 bases, with 14 bases between. From germline, CDR1 is KGHSH and CDR2 LQKENI. CDR3 bases: TGTGCCAGCTCACCAGGGCAGGAGGGCGTCTATGGCTACACCTTC. Its translation is CASSPGQEGVYGYTF.

The V call is TRBV30, the J call TRBJ1-3; D is unclear. Looked up from germline, CDR1 is GTSNPN and CDR2 is SVGIG (reference sequence). V lost 1 base, J lost 5 bases, and 12 bases lay in between. This CDR3 comprises 14 residues. CDR3 sequence reads: CAWSGAGSRNTIYF. CDR3 sequence (DNA): TGTGCCTGGAGTGGGGCGGGATCAAGAAACACCATATATTTT.